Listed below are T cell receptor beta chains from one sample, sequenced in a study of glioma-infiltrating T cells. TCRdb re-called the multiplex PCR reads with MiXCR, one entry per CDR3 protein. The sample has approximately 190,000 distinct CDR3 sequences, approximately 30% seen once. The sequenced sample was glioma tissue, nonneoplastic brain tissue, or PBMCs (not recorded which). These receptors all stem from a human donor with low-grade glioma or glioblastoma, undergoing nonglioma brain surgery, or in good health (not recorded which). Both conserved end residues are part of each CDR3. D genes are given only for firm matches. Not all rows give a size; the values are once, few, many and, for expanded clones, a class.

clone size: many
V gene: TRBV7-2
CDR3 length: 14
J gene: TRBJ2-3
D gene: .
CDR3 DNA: TGTGCCAGCAGCTTTGGACAGAGCACAGATACGCAGTATTTT
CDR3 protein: CASSFGQSTDTQYF

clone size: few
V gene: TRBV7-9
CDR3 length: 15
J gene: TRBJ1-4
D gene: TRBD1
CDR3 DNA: TGTGCCAGCAGCTCCACAGGGGGCAAGGTCGAAAAACTGTTTTTT
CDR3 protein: CASSSTGGKVEKLFF

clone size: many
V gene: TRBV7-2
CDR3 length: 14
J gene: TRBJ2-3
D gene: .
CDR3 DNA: TGTGCCAGCAGCTTAAAGTCGGGCCCAGATACGCAGTATTTT
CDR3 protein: CASSLKSGPDTQYF

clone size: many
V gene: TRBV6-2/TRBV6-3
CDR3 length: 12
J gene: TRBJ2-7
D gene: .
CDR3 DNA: TGTGCCAGCAGGCCGACCCTGTACGAGCAGTACTTC
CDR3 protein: CASRPTLYEQYF

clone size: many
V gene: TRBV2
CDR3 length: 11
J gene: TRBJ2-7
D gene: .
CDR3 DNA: TGTGCCAGCAGTGACTACTACGAGCAGTACTTC
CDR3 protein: CASSDYYEQYF

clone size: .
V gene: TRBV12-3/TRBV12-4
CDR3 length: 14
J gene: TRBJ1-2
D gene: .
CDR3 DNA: TGTGCCAGCAGTTCCGGGAACCCCAACTATGGCTACATCTTC
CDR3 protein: CASSSGNPNYGYIF

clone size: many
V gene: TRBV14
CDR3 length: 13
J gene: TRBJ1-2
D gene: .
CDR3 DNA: TGTGCCAGCAGCCCGGACCCGCACTATGGCTACACCTTC
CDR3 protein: CASSPDPHYGYTF

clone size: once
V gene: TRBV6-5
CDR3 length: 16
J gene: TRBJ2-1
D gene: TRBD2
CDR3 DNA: TGTGCCAGCAGTTACGGACTAGCGGGAGAATACAATGAGCAGTTCTTC
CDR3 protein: CASSYGLAGEYNEQFF

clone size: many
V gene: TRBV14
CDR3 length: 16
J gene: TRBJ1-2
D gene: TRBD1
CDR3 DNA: TGTGCCAGCAGCCCGGCCCGGACAGGTAGTAACTATGGCTACACCTTC
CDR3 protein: CASSPARTGSNYGYTF

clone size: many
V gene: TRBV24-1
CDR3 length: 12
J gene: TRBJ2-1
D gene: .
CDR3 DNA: TGTGCCACCAGTGACCGGGCGAATGAGCAGTTCTTC
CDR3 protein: CATSDRANEQFF

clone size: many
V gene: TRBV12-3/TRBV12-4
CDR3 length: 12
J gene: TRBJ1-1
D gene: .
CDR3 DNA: TGTGCCAGCAGGATCTTAGGTACTGAAGCTTTCTTT
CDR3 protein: CASRILGTEAFF

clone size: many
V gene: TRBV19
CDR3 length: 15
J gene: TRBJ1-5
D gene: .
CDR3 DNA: TGTGCCAGTAGTATAGGGACGAGGACGGATCAGCCCCAGCATTTT
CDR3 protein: CASSIGTRTDQPQHF

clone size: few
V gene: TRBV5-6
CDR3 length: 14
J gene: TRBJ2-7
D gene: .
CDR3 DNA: TGTGCCAGCAGCTCCGAGGGGACCTTCTACGAGCAGTACTTC
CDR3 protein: CASSSEGTFYEQYF

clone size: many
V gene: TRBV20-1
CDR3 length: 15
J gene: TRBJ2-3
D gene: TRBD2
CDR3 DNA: TGCAGTGCGGAGTCACTAGCGGCTAGCACAGATACGCAGTATTTT
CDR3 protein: CSAESLAASTDTQYF

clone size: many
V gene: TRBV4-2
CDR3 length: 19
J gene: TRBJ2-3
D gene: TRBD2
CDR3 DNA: TGTGCCAGCAGCCAAGATGATAGCGGGAGCCCCCGGGGCACAGATACGCAGTATTTT
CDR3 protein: CASSQDDSGSPRGTDTQYF

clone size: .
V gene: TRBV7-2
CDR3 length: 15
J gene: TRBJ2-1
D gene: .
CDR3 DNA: TGTGCCAGTAGATTAGTAGCCTTCCCGGAGGGTGAGCAGTTCTTC
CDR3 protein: CASRLVAFPEGEQFF

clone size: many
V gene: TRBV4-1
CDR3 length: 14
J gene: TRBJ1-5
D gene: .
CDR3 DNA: TGCGCCAGCAGCCCACCCCAGGGAAATCAGCCCCAGCATTTT
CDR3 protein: CASSPPQGNQPQHF

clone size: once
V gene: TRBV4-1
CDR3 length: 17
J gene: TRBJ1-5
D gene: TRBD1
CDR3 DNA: TGCGCCAGCAGCCAAGATCCCGGGACAGGGGGCAATCAGCCCCAGCATTTT
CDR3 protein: CASSQDPGTGGNQPQHF

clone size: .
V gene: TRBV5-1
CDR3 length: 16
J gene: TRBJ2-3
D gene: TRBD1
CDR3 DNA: TGCGCCAGCAGCACGACAGGGGAATCTAGCACAGATACGCAGTATTTT
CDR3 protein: CASSTTGESSTDTQYF

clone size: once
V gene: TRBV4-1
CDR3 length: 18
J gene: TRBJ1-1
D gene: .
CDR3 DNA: TGCGCCAGCAGCCCAGTCGGGAAAAAAGCTTCGGAGTACACTGAAGCTTTATTT
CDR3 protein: CASSPVGKKASEYTEALF

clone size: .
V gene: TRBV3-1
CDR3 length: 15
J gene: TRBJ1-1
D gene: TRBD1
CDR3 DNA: TGTGCCGGCAGCCAACTCGACAGGGGGGGGCTTGAAGCTTTCTTT
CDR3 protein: CAGSQLDRGGLEAFF

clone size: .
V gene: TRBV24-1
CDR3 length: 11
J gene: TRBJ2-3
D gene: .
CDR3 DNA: TGTGCAAACAGGACGGAAGATACGCAGTATTTT
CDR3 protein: CANRTEDTQYF

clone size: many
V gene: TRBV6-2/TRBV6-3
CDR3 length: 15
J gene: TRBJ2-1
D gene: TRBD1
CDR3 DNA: TGTGCCAGCAGTTACTACAGGGGTCCCTACAATGAGCAGTTCTTC
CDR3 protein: CASSYYRGPYNEQFF

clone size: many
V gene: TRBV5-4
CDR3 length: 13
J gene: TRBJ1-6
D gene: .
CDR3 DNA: TGTGCCAGCAGCGGCAGTTCAAATTCACCCCTCCACTTT
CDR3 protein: CASSGSSNSPLHF

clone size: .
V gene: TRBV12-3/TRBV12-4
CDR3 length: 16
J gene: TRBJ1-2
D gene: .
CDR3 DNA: TGTGCCAGCAGCCCTCCTGGAGAACAGGGTCCTTATGGCTACACCTTC
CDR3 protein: CASSPPGEQGPYGYTF

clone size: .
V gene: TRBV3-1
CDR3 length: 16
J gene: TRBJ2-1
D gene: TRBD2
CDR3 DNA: TGTGCCAGCAGCCAAGGGAGCGGGGCAAGGAACAATGAGCAGTTCTTC
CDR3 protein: CASSQGSGARNNEQFF

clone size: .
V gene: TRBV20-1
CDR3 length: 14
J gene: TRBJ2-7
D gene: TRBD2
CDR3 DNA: TGCAGTGCTAGAGGGGGACTAGCTGTCGACGAGCGGTACTTC
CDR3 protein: CSARGGLAVDERYF

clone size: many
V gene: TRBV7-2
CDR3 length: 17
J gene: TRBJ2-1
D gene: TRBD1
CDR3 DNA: TGTGCCAGCAGCTTAAGGACAGGGGCCGTCTCCTACAATGAGCAGTTCTTC
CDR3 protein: CASSLRTGAVSYNEQFF

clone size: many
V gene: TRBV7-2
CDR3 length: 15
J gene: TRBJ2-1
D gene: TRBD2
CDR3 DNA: TGTGCCAGCAGCCCCCGGGAGGGATATCCAATGGGGCAGTTCTTC
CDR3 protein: CASSPREGYPMGQFF

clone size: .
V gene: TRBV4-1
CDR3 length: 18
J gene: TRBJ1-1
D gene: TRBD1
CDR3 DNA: TGCGCCAGAAGCCAAGTTCCGGGACAGGAAATGGAGAACACTGAAGCTTTCTTT
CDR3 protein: CARSQVPGQEMENTEAFF

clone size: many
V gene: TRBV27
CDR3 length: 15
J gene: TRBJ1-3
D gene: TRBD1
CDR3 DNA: TGTGCCAGCAGTCTTCAGACAGGGGCCGGAAACACCATATATTTT
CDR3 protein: CASSLQTGAGNTIYF

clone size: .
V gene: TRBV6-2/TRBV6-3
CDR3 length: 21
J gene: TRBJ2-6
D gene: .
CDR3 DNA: TGTGCCAGCAGTCATCTACAGCCAGAGAGGCCTAGTTACTCTGGGGCCAACGTCCTGACTTTC
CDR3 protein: CASSHLQPERPSYSGANVLTF

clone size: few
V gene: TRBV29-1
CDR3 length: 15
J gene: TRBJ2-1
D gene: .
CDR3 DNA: TGCAGCGTTGTGGCAGAAACAGTCTCCTACAATGAGCAGTTCTTC
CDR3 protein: CSVVAETVSYNEQFF

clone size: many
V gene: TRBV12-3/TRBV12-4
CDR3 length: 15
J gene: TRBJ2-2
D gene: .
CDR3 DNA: TGTGCCAGCAGCATTCAGGAGGGATACACCGGGGAGCTGTTTTTT
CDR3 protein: CASSIQEGYTGELFF

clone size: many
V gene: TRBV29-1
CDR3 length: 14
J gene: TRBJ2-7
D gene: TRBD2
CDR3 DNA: TGCAGCGTGGCCCAGGTTAGCGGGAGTTACGAGCAGTACTTC
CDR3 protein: CSVAQVSGSYEQYF

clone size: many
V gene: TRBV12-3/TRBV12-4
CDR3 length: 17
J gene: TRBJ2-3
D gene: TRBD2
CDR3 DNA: TGTGCCAGCAGCAGGACTAGCGGGAGAGTTTTGGCAGATACGCAGTATTTT
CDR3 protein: CASSRTSGRVLADTQYF

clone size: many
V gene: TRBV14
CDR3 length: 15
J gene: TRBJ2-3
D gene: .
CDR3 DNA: TGTGCCAGCAGCCCTCAGGGGTTTTACACAGATACGCAGTATTTT
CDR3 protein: CASSPQGFYTDTQYF

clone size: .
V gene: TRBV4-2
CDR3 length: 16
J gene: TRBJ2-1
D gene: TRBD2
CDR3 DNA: TGTGCCAGCAGCCTCCTAACTAGCGGGGGGACCAATGAGCAGTTCTTC
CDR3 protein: CASSLLTSGGTNEQFF

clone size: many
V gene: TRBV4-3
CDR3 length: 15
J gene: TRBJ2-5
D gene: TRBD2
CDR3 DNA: TGCGCCAGCAGCCAAGAGGGACTAGCCGAACAGACCCAGTACTTC
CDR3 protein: CASSQEGLAEQTQYF

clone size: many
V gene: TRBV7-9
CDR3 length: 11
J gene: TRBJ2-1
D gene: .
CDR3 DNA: TGTGCCAGCAGCACAGGTGGTGAGCAGTTCTTC
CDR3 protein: CASSTGGEQFF

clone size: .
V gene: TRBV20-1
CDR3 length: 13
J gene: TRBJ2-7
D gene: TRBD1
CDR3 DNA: TGCAGTGCTAGACAGGGGGCGAGTCACGAGCAGTACTTC
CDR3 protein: CSARQGASHEQYF

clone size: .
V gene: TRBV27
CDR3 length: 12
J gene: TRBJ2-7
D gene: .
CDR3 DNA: TGTGCCAGCAGTACAGGTCCCCACGAGCAGTACTTC
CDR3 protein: CASSTGPHEQYF